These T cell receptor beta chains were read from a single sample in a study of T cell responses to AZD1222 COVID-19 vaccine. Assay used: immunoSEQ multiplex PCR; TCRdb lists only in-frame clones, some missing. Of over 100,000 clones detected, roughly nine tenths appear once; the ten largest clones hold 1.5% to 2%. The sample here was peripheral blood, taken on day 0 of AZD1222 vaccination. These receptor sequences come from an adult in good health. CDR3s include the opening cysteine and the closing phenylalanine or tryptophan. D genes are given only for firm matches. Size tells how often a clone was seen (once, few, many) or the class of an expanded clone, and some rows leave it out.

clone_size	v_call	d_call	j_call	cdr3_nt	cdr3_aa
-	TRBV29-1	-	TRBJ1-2	TGCAGCGTTGGGGAGCCGGGCTATGGCTACACCTTC	CSVGEPGYGYTF
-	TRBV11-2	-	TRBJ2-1	TGTGCCAGCAGCCTAGGACTCGACAATGAGCAGTTCTTC	CASSLGLDNEQFF
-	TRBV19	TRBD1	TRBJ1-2	TGTGCCAGTAGTAGGACAGGGGGAAATAACACCTTC	CASSRTGGNNTF
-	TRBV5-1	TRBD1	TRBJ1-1	TGCGCCAGCAGCACGAACGGACAGGGGCGCACTGAAGCTTTCTTT	CASSTNGQGRTEAFF
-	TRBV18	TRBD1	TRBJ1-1	TGTGCCAGCTCGGCCATTTCAACAGGGGCTGGGACTGAAGCTTTCTTT	CASSAISTGAGTEAFF
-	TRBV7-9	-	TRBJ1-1	TGTGCCAGCAGCCGGAACACTGAAGCTTTCTTT	CASSRNTEAFF
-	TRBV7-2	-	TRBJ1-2	TGTGCCAGCAGCTTAGGACAGAACGACTATGGCTACACCTTC	CASSLGQNDYGYTF
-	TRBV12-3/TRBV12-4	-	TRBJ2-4	TGTGCCAGCAGTTTGGGGGGAAACATTCAGTACTTC	CASSLGGNIQYF
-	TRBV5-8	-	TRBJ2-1	TGTGCCAGCAGCTTGGCGGGCGTAATAGATTACAATGAGCAGTTCTTC	CASSLAGVIDYNEQFF
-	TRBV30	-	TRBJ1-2	TGTGCCTGGAGTGTAATCGTAGGAGGCTACACCTTC	CAWSVIVGGYTF
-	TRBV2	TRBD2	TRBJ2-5	TGTGCCAGCCACCTCGGTCCGAGCGGGGCCGAAGGGACCCAGTACTTC	CASHLGPSGAEGTQYF
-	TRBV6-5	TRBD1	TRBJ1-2	TGTGCCAGCACCGGACAGGGGGGGGACTATGGCTACACCTTC	CASTGQGGDYGYTF
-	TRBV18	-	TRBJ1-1	TGTGCCACCCAGTGGACGGCGCGGACTGAAGCTTTCTTT	CATQWTARTEAFF
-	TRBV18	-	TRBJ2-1	TGTGCCAGCTCACCAGGGGGCGAAGGGTACAATGAGCAGTTCTTC	CASSPGGEGYNEQFF
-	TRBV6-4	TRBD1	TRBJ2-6	TGTGCCAGCGGGACAGGGGGCTCTGGGGCCAACGTCCTGACTTTC	CASGTGGSGANVLTF
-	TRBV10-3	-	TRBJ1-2	TGTGCCATCAGTGAGGCGGGCGAGGTAGGGACCCAGAACTATGGCTACACCTTC	CAISEAGEVGTQNYGYTF
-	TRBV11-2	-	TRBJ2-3	TGTGCCAGCAGCCCCCGGGAGTGGGGAGATACGCAGTATTTT	CASSPREWGDTQYF
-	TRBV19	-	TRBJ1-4	TGTGCCAGTAGTAGCAGAGGACAAATGGTTAATGAAAAACTGTTTTTT	CASSSRGQMVNEKLFF
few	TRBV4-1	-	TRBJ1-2	TGCGCCAGCAGCCAAGGAATAGGCTGGTTTCGGGGTAACTATGGCTACACCTTC	CASSQGIGWFRGNYGYTF
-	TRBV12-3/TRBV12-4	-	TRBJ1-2	TGTGCCAGCAGTTTAGAGGCAGCCGGCTACACCTTC	CASSLEAAGYTF
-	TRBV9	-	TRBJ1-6	TGTGCCAGCAGGGGTGGGGATGTAGCCTCCTATAATTCACCCCTCCACTTT	CASRGGDVASYNSPLHF
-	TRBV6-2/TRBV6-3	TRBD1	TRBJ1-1	TGTGCCAGCAGTCTAACTCTCGACAGGGGGCTCACTGAAGCTTTCTTT	CASSLTLDRGLTEAFF
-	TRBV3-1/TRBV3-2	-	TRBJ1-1	TGTGCCAGCAGCCAAGGTGATTGGGTACCTGAAGCTTTCTTT	CASSQGDWVPEAFF
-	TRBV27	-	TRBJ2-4	TGTGCCAGCAGTTTATTGCGAACAGACATTCAGTACTTC	CASSLLRTDIQYF
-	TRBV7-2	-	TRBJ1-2	TGTGCCAGCAGCTTAGCGGCGCAGGGGGGCTACACCTTC	CASSLAAQGGYTF
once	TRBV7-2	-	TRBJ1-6	TGTGCCAGCAGGGGAGGGGGGTACAGCACACAAGGCTATAATTCACCCCTCCACTTT	CASRGGGYSTQGYNSPLHF
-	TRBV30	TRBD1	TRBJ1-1	TGTGCCGGAACAGGGGGCCGGACTGAAGCTTTCTTT	CAGTGGRTEAFF
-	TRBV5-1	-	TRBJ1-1	TGCGCCAGCAGCATGGGGACTGTGAACACTGAAGCTTTCTTT	CASSMGTVNTEAFF
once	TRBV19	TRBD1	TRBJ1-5	TGTGCCAGTAGCAGATCAGGGGGCGCGGGTAGCAATCAGCCCCAGCATTTT	CASSRSGGAGSNQPQHF
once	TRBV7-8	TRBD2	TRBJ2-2	TGTGCCAGCAGCCGTCGACTAGCGGCGAACACCGGGGAGCTGTTTTTT	CASSRRLAANTGELFF
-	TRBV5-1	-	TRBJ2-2	TGCGCCAGCACCTTTGGCCCGGCGAACACCGGGGAGCTGTTTTTT	CASTFGPANTGELFF
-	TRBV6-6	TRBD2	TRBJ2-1	TGTGCCAGCAGTTACCCTAGCGGGAGTCATTACAATGAGCAGTTCTTC	CASSYPSGSHYNEQFF